This paragraph reports one T cell receptor beta chain. The data belong to a study of T-cell memory formation after mild COVID-19. TCRdb analysed the 5' RACE reads with MiXCR anew, one entry per CDR3 protein. The profile shows 360,000 or so distinct CDR3 sequences, 25% to 30% of them singletons. Germline CDR1 and CDR2: SEHNR and FQNEAQ (reference sequence). The CDR3 covers 16 residues. V lost 5 bases to trimming and J lost 5 bases; unmatched junction nucleotides: 9. The V and J genes are TRBV7-9 and TRBJ2-5, with 12 bases lining up with TRBD2. Sequenced: PBMCs or a T cell subset sorted from them (not recorded which). The source is an adult woman who had mild COVID-19 (a few samples of this study predate the infection). Cell type and time point are not known. This chain's CDR3 is CASSQTSGRLRETQYF. The CDR3 coding sequence is TGTGCCAGCAGCCAGACTAGCGGGAGACTCCGGGAGACCCAGTACTTC.